This record looks at one T cell receptor (beta chain) sequence and its context. This clonotype came up a few times. No cognate antigen has been identified for it. Within one base of it there is no much larger clone, and no base qualities were kept. Every donor was a healthy Caucasian. The twin cohort comprised three pairs of female monozygotic twins, all aged roughly 18 to 30 years. Positive isolation kits from Invitrogen were used to isolate CD4+ and CD8+ T cell populations. This record belongs to a study of identical twins (dated by TCRdb to 2015 to 2016). For context, the study as a whole: The study deep-sequenced TCR alpha and beta repertoires from monozygotic twins, unrelated adults of various ages and cord blood to test whether fetal clonotypes persist. Replicate twin experiments were performed at different times using different library preparation protocols to rule out contamination. Summary of the overall study and its limitations: Abundant cord blood beta clonotypes had fewer insertions, young adult naive repertoires showed a similar but weaker trend, and memory repertoires showed no such trend. The excess sharing between twins in beta out-of-frame sequences was weaker because fewer shared sequences reduced the signal-to-noise ratio. Invariant T cells such as MAIT and iNKT could partly confound zero-insertion analyses, though diverse VJ usage argued against this for most clonotypes. Because the same donors could not be followed over many years, conclusions were based on cross-sectional statistical analysis. In monozygotic twins, recombination models systematically underestimated out-of-frame TCR alpha sharing, but the models matched the sharing seen between unrelated individuals. Compared with coincidental sharing between unrelated individuals, out-of-frame TCR alpha sequences shared between twins had an excess of sequences with low generation probability.

The library was built by means of 5' RACE. Sequencing was carried out with an Illumina HiSeq 2000. A universal primer binding site was introduced by template switching, and a unique molecular identifier was present in the final cDNA, enabling accurate counting of TCR cDNA molecules. First-strand cDNA for TCR alpha and beta chains was synthesized from specific primers in the conserved constant-segment region. Each cDNA library was double barcoded, with a SMART-Mk sample barcode plus Illumina barcodes, to control for contamination. TruSeq adapter sequences, together with Illumina sample barcodes, were added in two successive PCR steps. TCR alpha and beta cDNA libraries were sequenced on the Illumina HiSeq platform with custom primers. From the authors' description of their analysis: MiGEC was used to process raw reads and extract unique molecular identifiers, and MiXCR was used to find CDR3 positions. Recombination models were inferred per individual with the repgenHMM and IGoR tools using an EM algorithm. The tcR package in R was used for shared clonotype analysis, with sharing normalized by the product of cloneset sizes. Out-of-frame nonproductive sequences were analyzed to study raw recombination free of thymic and clonal selection effects. TCRdb reran the public reads through fastp at Q25 and MiXCR, keeping productive beta chains. Rows with one shared CDR3 protein collapse into an entry with the most common genes and DNA. TCRdb, rather than the study authors, made the V and J calls. The sample records some 500,000 distinct CDR3 sequences, over 12% of which are singletons. The ten largest clones represent more than 0.5% of the sample.

V lost 2 bases and J lost 3 bases; the stretch between them is 8 bases long. The germline V gene sets CDR1 to SGHVS and CDR2 to FNYEAQ. The CDR3 starts with the cysteine, ends with the phenylalanine, and has 13 residues. Only the CDR3 DNA is retained, 39 bases long and in frame from the first base. These data also featured in a second study, about yellow fever vaccine responses in identical twins. Reported in the second study: The authors reported that the T cell response to vaccination in identical twins appeared partly convergent and partly personalized. The study precisely tracked vaccine-responding T cell clones in identical twins.

The receptor was isolated from a woman between 18 and 29 years old in good health. The sample taken for sequencing was CD4+ T cells sorted from blood. This receptor chain uses TRBV7-6 and TRBJ2-7, with the D gene not clear enough to name. The DNA is as follows: TGTGCCAGCAGCTTACGGTGGAACTACGAGCAGTACTTC. Translated, this gives CASSLRWNYEQYF.